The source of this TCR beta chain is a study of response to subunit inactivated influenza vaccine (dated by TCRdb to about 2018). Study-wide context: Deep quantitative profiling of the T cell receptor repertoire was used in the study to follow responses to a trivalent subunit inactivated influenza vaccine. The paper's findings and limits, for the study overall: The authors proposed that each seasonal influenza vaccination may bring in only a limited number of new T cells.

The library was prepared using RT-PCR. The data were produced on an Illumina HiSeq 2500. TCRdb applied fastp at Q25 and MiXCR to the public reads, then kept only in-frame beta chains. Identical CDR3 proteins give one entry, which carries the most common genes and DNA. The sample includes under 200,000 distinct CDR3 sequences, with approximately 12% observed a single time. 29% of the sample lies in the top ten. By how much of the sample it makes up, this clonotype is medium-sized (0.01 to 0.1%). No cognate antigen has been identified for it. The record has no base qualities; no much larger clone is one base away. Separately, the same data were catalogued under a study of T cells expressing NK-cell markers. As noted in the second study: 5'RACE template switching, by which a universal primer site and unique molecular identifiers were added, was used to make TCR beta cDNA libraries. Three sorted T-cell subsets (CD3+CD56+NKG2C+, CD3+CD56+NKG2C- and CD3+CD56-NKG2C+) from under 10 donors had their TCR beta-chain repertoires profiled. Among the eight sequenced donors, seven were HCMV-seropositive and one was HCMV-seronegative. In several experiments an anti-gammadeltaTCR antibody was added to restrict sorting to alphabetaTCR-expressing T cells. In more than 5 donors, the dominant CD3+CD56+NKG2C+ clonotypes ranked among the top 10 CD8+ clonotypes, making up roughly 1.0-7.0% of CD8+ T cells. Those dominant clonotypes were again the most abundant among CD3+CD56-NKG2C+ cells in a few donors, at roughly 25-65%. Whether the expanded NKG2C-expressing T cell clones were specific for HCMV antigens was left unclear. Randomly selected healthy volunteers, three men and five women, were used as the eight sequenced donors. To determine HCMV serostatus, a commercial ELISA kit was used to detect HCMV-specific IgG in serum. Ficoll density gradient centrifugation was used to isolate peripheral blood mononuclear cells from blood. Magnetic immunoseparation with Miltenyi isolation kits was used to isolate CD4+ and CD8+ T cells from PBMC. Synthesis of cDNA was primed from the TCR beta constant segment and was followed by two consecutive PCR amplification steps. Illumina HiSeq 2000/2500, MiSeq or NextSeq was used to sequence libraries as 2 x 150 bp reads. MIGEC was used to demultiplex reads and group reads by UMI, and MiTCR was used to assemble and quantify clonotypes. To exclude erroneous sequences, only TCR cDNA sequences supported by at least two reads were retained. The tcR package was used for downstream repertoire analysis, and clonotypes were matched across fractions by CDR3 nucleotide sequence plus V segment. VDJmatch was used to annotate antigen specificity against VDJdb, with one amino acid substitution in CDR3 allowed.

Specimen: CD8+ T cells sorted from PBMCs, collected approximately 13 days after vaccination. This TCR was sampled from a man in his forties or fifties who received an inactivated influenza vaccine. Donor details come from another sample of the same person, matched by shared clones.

The bases read TGTGCCAGCAGTACAGGACCAGGGGCAAGCTACGAGCAGTACTTC. This gives the protein CASSTGPGASYEQYF. Here the chain combines TRBV11-2 and TRBJ2-7, and possibly TRBD1, on 6 matching bases. At the junction V is shortened by 6 bases and J by 3 bases, with 18 bases in between. CDR1 and CDR2 (SGHAT, FQNNGV) derive from the germline V gene. The CDR3 sequence holds 15 residues, the cysteine and phenylalanine included. Of the read, only the CDR3 DNA is kept; its 45 bases are in frame from base 1.